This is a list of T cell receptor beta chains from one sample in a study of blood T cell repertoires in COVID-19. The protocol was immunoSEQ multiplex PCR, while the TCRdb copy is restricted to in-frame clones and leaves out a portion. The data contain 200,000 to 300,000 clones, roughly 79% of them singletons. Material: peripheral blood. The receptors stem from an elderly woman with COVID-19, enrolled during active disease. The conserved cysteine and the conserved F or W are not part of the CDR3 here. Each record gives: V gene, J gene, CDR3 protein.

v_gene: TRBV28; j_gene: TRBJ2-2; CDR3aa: ASSRPRGELF
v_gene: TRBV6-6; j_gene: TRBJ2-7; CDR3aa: ASSHDAGYEQY
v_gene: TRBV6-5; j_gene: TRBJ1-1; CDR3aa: ASSYWTGRNTEAF
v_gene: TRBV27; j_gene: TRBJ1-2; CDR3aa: ASRRTGPTGYT
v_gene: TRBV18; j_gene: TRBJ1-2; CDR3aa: ASSPDTGRYGYT
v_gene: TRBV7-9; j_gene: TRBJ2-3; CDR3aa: ASSPMTSGGTDTQY
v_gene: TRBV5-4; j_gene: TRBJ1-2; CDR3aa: ASSILRASATYGYT
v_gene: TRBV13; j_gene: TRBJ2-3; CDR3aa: ASSPRLAATDTQY
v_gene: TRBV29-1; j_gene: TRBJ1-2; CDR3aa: SVGTGVYGYT
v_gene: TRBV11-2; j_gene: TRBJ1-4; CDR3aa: ASSPEGGRGEKLF
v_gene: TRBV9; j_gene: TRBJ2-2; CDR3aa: ASSVEEGLNTGELF
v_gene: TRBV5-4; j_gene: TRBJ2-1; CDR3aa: ASSPRGKADSSYNEQF
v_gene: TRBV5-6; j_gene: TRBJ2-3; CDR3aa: ASSLYGGNTDTQY
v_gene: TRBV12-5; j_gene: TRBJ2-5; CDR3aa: ASGQDRGQETQY
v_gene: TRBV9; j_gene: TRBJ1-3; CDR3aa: ASSVGRGNTIY
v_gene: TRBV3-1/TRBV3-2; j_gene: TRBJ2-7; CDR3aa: ASSAFGGRGEQY
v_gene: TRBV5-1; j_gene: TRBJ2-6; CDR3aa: ASSTDGSSGANVLT
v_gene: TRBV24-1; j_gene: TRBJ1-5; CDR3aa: ATSDNRGIQPQH
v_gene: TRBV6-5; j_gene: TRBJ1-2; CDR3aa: ASSYSGLRIHGYT
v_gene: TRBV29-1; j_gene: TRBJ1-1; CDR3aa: SCFMNTEAF
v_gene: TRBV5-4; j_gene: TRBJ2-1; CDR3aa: ASSSQAGGPYNEQF
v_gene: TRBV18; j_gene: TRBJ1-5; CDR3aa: ASSPQTDGNQPQH
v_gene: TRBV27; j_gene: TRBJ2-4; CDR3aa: ASSTGTTTNNIQY
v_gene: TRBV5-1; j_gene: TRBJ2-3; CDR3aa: ASSLTSGPYTQY
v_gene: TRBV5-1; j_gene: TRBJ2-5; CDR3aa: ASSLSPSGTTTGGETQY
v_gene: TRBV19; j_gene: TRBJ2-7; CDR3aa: ATGTTNEGNQY
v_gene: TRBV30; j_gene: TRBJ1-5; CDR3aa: ACRQGLQPQH
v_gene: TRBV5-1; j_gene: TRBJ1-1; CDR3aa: ASSLHNTNTEAF
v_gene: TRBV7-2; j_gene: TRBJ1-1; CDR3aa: ASSLEVPNTEAF
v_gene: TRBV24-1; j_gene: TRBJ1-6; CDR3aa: ATSARGNNSPLH
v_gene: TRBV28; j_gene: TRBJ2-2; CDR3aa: ASSLYLAGTGELF
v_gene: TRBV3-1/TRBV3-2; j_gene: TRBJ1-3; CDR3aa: ASSLDRAKGNTIY
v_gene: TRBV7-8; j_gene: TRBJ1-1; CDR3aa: ASSFGQGIVEAF
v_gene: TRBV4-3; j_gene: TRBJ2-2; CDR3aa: ASSQDPETSFTGELF
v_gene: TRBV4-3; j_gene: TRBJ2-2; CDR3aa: ASRRSANTGELF
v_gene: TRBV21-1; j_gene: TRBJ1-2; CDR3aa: AGLDSGGTAVRGYT
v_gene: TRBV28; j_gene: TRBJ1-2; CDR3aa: ASRQGANYGYT
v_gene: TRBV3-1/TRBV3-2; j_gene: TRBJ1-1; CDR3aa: ASSPNWSGTEAF
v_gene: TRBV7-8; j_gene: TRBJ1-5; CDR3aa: ASSPRDSAYQPQH
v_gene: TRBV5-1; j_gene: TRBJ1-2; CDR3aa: ASSLVGSGYT
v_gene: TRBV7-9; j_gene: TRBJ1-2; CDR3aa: ASSFASGLAGHGYT
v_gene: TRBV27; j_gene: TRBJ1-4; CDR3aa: ASSIIRDIGEKLF
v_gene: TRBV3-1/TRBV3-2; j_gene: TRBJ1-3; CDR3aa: ASSQMTGSRGTIY
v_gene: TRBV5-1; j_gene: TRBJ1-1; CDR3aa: ASRNRQGAQNTEAF
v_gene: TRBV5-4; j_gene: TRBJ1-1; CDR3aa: ASSLTLGMNTEAF
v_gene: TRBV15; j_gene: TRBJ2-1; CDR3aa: ATGPGGREGQF
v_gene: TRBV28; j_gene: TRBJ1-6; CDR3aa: ASLPSRGLSQSPLH
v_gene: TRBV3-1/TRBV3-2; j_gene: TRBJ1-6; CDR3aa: ASSQGTGNLYNSPLH
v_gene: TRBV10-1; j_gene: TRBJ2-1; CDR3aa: ASSRQGASYNEQF
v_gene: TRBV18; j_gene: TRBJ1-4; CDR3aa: ASSGDRGTTNEKLF
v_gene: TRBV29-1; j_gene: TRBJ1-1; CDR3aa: SVEVGGRAF
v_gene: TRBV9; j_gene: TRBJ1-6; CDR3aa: ASSLQGQNNSPLH
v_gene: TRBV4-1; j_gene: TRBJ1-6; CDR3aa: ASSQGLSSSYNSPLH
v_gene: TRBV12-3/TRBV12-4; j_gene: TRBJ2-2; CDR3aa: ASSGVAGGELF
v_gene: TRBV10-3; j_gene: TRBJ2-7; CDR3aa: AISARGYEQY